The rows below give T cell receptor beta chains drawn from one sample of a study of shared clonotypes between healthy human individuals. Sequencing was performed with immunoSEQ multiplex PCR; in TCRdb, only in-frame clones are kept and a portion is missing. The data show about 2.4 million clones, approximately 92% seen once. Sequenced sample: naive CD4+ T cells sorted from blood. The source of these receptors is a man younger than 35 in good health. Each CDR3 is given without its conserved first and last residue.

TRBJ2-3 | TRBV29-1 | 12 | SGADRGLADTQY
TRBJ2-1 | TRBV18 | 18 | ASSPRAGWAESGSYNEQF
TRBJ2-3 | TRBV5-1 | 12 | ASRFRVGTDTQY
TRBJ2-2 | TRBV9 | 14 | ASSPGTALYAGELF
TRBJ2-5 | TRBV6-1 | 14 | ASSEGLDRVKETQY
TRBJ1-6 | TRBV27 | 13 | ASTLDRPYNSPLH
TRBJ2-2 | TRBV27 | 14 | ASSLFLGDPTGELF
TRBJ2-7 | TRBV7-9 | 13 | ASRRPGQGTYEQY
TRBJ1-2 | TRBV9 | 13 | ASSVGQVWGYGYT
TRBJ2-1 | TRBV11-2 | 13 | ASSLWQRWYNEQF
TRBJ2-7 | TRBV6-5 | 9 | ASSQAYEQY
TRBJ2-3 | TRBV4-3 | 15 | ASSQVLAGVGTDTQY
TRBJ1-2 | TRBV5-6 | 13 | ASTLSGQGAGGYT
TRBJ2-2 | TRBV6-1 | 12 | ASRRQVDTGELF
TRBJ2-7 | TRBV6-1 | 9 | ASIRGHEQY
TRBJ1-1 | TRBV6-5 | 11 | ASVLSPGSEAF
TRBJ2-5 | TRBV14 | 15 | ASSQASGGRLQETQY
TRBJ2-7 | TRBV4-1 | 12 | ASSQEGGRYEQY
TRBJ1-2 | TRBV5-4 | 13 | ASSPSVGGSYGYT
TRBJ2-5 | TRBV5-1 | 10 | ASSLEQETQY
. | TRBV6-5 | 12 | ASSSDRYSYEQY
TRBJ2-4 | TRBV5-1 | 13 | ASSLGLSGDDIQY
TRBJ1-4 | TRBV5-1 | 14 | ASSTARVIGDEKLF
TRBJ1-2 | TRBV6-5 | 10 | ASSDRGGGYT
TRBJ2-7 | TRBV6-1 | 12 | ASSLLTKGQGGY
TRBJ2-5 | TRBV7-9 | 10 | ASSLSTETQY
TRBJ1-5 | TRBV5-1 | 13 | ASSSTGDSNQPQH
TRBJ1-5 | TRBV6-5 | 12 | ASSAGDGNQPQH
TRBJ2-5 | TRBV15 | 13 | ATSRDDAGWETQY
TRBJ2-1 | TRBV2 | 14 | ASSEGRSVAYNEQF
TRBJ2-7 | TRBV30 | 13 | AWSPPGTLGYEQY
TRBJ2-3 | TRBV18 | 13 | ASSGAGVPTDTQY
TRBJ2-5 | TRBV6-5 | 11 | ASSTRDRDTQY
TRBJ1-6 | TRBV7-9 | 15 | ASSLSPREGVASPLH
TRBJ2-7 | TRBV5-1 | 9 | ASSLTYEQY
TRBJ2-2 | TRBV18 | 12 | ASSIDRNTGELF
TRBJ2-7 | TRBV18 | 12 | ASSPLGSHHEQY
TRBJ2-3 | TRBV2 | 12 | ASRFRGATDTQY
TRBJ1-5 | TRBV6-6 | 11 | ASRLTRGQPQH
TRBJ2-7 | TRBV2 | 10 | ASSGGPYEQY
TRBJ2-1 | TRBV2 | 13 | ASTQGLAKNNEQF
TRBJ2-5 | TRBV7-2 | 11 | ASSLGVLETQY
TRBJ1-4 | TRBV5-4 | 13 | ASSPVGTTNEKLF
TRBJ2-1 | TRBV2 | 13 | ASSDREGSYNEQF
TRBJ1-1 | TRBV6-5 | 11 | ASSAPSGGEAF
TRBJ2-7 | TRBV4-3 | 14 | ASSQEAAVIAHEQY
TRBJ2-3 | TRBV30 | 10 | AWSATGTPQY
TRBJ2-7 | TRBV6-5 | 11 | ASSRQASYEQY
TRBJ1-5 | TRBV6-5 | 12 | ASTSQVGNQPQH
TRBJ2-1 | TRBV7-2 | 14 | ASSLAGTSGTYEQF
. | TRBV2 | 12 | ASREGGPPYEQY
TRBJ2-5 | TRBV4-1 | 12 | ASSQPGQEETQY
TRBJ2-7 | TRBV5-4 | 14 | ASSLLLAGGSDEQY